The table lists the clone carrying this T cell receptor (beta chain) with many counts. The antigen is undetermined. MiXCR was run by TCRdb on the 5' RACE reads, yielding one entry per CDR3 protein. The table has about 220,000 distinct CDR3 sequences, 3.2% seen once. These data originate in a study of T cells after yellow fever vaccination. This CDR3 contains 15 residues. Between the trimmed V and J ends, which lost 0 bases and 1 base, there was a span of 8 bases. Per germline, CDR1 SGHNT and CDR2 YYREEE (reference sequence). General observations from the study: Subsequent booster samples again held most clones from primary vaccination (96% CD4, 85% to 90% CD8). Some clonotypes were seen in both the CD4 and the CD8 compartments. These made up a small share and likely arose from convergent recombination.

This receptor was obtained from a young man who received the YFV17D yellow fever vaccine. The chain uses TRBV5-4 and TRBJ2-1; D is possibly TRBD2 (5 bases). Sequenced here: CD4+ T cells sorted from PBMCs, sampled 10 days after the yellow fever booster vaccination. The CDR3 DNA sequence: TGTGCCAGCAGCTTGGACGGGAATTCCTACAATGAGCAGTTCTTC. This gives the protein CASSLDGNSYNEQFF.